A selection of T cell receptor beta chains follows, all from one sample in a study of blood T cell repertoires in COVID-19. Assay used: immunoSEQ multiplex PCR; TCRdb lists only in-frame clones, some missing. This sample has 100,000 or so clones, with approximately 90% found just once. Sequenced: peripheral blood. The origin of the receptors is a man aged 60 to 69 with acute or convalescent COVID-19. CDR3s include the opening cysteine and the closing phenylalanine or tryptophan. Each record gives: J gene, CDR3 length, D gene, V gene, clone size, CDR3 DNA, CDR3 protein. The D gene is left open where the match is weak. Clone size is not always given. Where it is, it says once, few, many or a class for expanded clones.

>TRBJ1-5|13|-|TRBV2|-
TGTGCCAGCTGTGGTTTTGAGAATCAGCCCCAGCATTTT
CASCGFENQPQHF
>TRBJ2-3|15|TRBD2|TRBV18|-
TGTGCCAGCTCTCCAGCGGGGATGTTCACAGATACGCAGTATTTT
CASSPAGMFTDTQYF
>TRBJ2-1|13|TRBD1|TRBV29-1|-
TGCAGCGTTAGTGGGACAGCTTACAATGAGCAGTTCTTC
CSVSGTAYNEQFF
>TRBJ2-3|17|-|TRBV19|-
TGTGCCAGTAGCGCCAGAAAGTCAGCTGAGGGCACAGATACGCAGTATTTT
CASSARKSAEGTDTQYF
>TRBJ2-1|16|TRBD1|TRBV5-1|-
TGCGCCAGCAGCCTAGAGCCGGGACAGTTTTACAATGAGCAGTTCTTC
CASSLEPGQFYNEQFF
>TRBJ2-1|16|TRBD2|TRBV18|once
TGTGCCAGCTCACCAACGCTAGCGGGAGGTCCCAATGAGCAGTTCTTC
CASSPTLAGGPNEQFF
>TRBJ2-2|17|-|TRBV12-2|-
TGTGCAAGTCGCTTAGCGGGGCGGGAGGGGAACACCGGGGAGCTGTTTTTT
CASRLAGREGNTGELFF
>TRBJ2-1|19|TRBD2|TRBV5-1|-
TGCGCCAGCAGCTTGGTCGTCCTAGCGGGAGGGACTTCCTACAATGAGCAGTTCTTC
CASSLVVLAGGTSYNEQFF
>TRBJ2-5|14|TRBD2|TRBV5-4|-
TGTGCCAGCAGCTTGGCCGGGACTAGCTCAACCCAGTACTTC
CASSLAGTSSTQYF
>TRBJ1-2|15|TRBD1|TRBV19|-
TGTGCCAGTAGTGCCTGGGACAGGGGGCGCGTTGGCTACACCTTC
CASSAWDRGRVGYTF
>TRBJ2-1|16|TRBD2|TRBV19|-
TGTGCCAGTAGTATACCGGGACTAGCGGGAGTTAATGAGCAGTTCTTC
CASSIPGLAGVNEQFF